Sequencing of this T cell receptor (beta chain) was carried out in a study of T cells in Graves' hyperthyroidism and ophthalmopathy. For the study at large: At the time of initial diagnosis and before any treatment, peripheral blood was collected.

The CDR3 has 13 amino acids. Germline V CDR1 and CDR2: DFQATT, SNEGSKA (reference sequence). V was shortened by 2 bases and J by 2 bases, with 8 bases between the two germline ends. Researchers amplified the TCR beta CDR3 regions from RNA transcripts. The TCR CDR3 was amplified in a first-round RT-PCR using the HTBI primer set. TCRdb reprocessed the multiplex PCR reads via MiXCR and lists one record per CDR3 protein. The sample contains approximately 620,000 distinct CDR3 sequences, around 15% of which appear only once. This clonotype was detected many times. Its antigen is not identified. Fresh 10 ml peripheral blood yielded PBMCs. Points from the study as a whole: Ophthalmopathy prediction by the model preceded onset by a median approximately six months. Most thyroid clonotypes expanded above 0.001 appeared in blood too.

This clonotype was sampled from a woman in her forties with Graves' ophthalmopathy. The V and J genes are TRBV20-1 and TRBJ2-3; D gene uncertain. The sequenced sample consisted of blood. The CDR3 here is CSARPVLTDTQYF. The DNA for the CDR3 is TGCAGTGCTAGACCCGTGCTCACAGATACGCAGTATTTT.